The 28 T cell receptor beta chains below all came from one sample that was sequenced in a study of blood T cell repertoires in COVID-19. Some clones are missing from TCRdb's copy, which holds only in-frame ones; the method was immunoSEQ multiplex PCR. This table holds 500,000 to 600,000 clones, around nine tenths found once. The material sequenced was peripheral blood. These receptors all stem from a woman aged 45-65 years with COVID-19, enrolled during active disease.

In this sample, this clone turned up a few times. The rearrangement links TRBV2 to TRBJ2-7, with TRBD1 matching over 9 bases. This CDR3 contains 14 residues. The V gene end was trimmed by 6 bases and the J gene end by 2 bases; junction bases not matched to a gene: 5. CDR1 and CDR2 (germline): SNHLY, FYNNEI. The CDR3 sequence: CASSPGQGPYEQYF. CDR3 sequence (DNA): TGTGCCAGCAGCCCGGGACAGGGACCCTACGAGCAGTACTTC.

The sample holds a few counts of this clone. V usage is TRBV7-9 and J usage is TRBJ2-7, with 7 bases that match TRBD1. This CDR3 region has 14 residues. Germline V gene lookup returns CDR1 SEHNR and CDR2 FQNEAQ (reference sequence). The V gene end was trimmed by 2 bases and the J gene end by 2 bases; junction bases not matched to a gene: 3. DNA of the CDR3: TGTGCCAGCAGCTTACACAGGGGAACCTACGAGCAGTACTTC. Amino acid sequence: CASSLHRGTYEQYF.

The rearrangement uses TRBV6-5 and TRBJ2-1; perhaps TRBD2 as D (6 bases). Trimming removed 7 bases at V and 3 bases at J, with 16 bases between. The V gene's germline CDR1 is MNHEY and CDR2 SVGAGI. The CDR3 sequence is 15 residues long. CDR3 sequence reads: CASTSRRDSYNEQFF. The CDR3 nucleotides read TGTGCCAGCACCTCCCGGCGGGATAGCTACAATGAGCAGTTCTTC.

V and J are TRBV13 and TRBJ2-5; no clear D. The CDR3 runs to 13 residues. Germline values: CDR1 PRHDT, CDR2 FYEKMQ (reference sequence). V lost 5 bases and J lost 1, with 8 bases in between. The CDR3 region is CASSALAQETQYF. The CDR3 DNA is TGTGCCAGCAGCGCCTTAGCCCAAGAGACCCAGTACTTC.

This chain joins TRBV27 and TRBJ1-2, with 7 nucleotides matching TRBD1. CDR3 length: 15 amino acids. V lost 5 bases, J lost 3 bases, and 9 bases stayed unmatched. The germline CDR1 and CDR2 sequences are MNHEY and SMNVEV (reference sequence). This CDR3 is CASSPGQPDYYGYTF. Written as DNA, the CDR3 is TGTGCCAGCAGTCCGGGACAGCCCGATTACTATGGCTACACCTTC.

The chain carries TRBV28 and TRBJ2-1; D might be TRBD1 (6 bases). Germline CDR1 reads MDHEN; CDR2 reads SYDVKM. V lost 6 bases to trimming and J lost 5 bases, with 14 bases between them. This CDR3 region has 14 residues. This CDR3 is CASRSRTVNNEQFF. As DNA, the CDR3 is TGTGCCAGCAGATCTCGGACAGTAAACAATGAGCAGTTCTTC.

The chain joins TRBV9 to TRBJ2-2; 7 nucleotides line up with TRBD2. The J segment lost 10 bases and the V segment lost 3 bases, leaving 6 bases of the junction unmatched. This CDR3 region has 13 residues. CDR1 SGDLS and CDR2 YYNGEE come from the germline V gene. The CDR3 bases are TGTGCCAGCAGCGCCCAAACTAGCGTGGAGCTGTTTTTT. As protein: CASSAQTSVELFF.

The chain couples TRBV4-2 to TRBJ1-2, with TRBD1 identical over 11 bases. CDR1 and CDR2 from the germline V gene are LGHNA and YNFKEQ. The J segment lost 4 bases and the V segment lost 2 bases, leaving 6 bases of the junction unmatched. The CDR3 is 16 residues long. The CDR3 coding sequence is TGTGCCAGCAGCCAACCAGGGACAGGGGGATCCTATGGCTACACCTTC. Encoded protein: CASSQPGTGGSYGYTF.

The chain uses TRBV29-1 and TRBJ2-5, with D possibly being TRBD1 (8 bases). The length of the CDR3 is 15 residues. V gave up 2 bases and J gave up 2 bases, with 15 bases separating them. The germline gives CDR1 SQVTM, CDR2 ANQGSEA. CDR3 sequence reads: CSVETGQGGQETQYF. The CDR3 DNA is TGCAGCGTTGAAACCGGACAGGGAGGGCAAGAGACCCAGTACTTC.

V gene TRBV6-1 combines with J gene TRBJ1-4; 7 bases are shared with TRBD1. With V trimmed by 2 bases and J by 3 bases, 3 bases remained unmatched. CDR1 is MNHNS and CDR2 is SASEGT in the germline V gene. CDR3 length: 15 residues. CDR3 sequence (DNA): TGTGCCAGCAGTGAACTCAGGGGGTCTAATGAAAAACTGTTTTTT. It encodes CASSELRGSNEKLFF.

The chain's CDR3 is CASSVGTSLGNEQFF. CDR3 bases: TGTGCCAGCAGCGTAGGTACTAGCTTGGGGAATGAGCAGTTCTTC. The J gene is TRBJ2-1, the V gene TRBV9; TRBD2 might be the D (6 bases). There are 15 residues in the CDR3. V lost 0 bases and J lost 7, with 14 bases in between. CDR1 is SGDLS, CDR2 YYNGEE, per germline.

This chain connects TRBV11-2 to TRBJ1-1; the match to TRBD1 covers 8 bases. J lost 3 bases, V lost 3 bases, and 6 bases had no gene match. Looked up from germline, CDR1 is SGHAT and CDR2 is FQNNGV. This CDR3 is built from 15 residues. CDR3 nucleotide sequence: TGTGCCAGCAGCTTGGGGGGACAGGACTACACTGAAGCTTTCTTT. Amino acid sequence: CASSLGGQDYTEAFF.

This clone has only one observation. The genes are TRBV7-6 and TRBJ1-2; D unclear. The CDR3 length is 18 residues. Per the germline V gene, CDR1 is SGHVS and CDR2 is FNYEAQ. V was clipped by 1 base and J by 5 bases, with 23 bases between them. CDR3 sequence reads: CASSLVCGKIHPVYGYTF. The CDR3 nucleotides read TGTGCCAGCAGCTTAGTGTGCGGGAAGATCCACCCAGTATATGGCTACACCTTC.

Turning to this clone: At one end, the junction sequence differs from germline, possibly due to a read error. The rearrangement links TRBV3-1 (or the pseudogene TRBV3-2) to TRBJ2-5, with D uncertain. Germline assignment: CDR1 LGHDT and CDR2 YNNKEL (reference sequence). CDR3 size: 12 residues. This CDR3 is CASRHLQETQYF. The CDR3 coding sequence is TGTGCCAGCCGCCACCTCCAAGAGACCCAGTACTTC.

CDR3 nucleotide sequence: TGCGCCAGCAGCTTGGACGCAGGTCCAGGCGGGGACATTCAGTACTTC. This encodes CASSLDAGPGGDIQYF. This chain connects TRBV5-1 to TRBJ2-4, with D tentatively TRBD2 (6 bases). This CDR3 is built from 16 residues. Per germline, CDR1 SGHRS and CDR2 YFSETQ. The germline V and J ends were trimmed by 0 bases and 8 bases, with 18 bases remaining between them.

This sequence joins TRBV11-2 and TRBJ1-2; 8 nucleotides line up with TRBD1. Per germline, CDR1 SGHAT and CDR2 FQNNGV. The V segment lost 1 base and the J segment 11 bases; nucleotides outside the gene matches: 6. CDR3 length: 13 amino acids. CDR3 sequence (DNA): TGTGCCAGCAGCTTAGGCCAGGGGGCGGAGTACACCTTC. As protein: CASSLGQGAEYTF.

The chain is built from TRBV3-1 (or the pseudogene TRBV3-2) and TRBJ1-6, with D perhaps matching TRBD1 (6 bases). The CDR3 runs 14 residues. Germline values: CDR1 LGHDT, CDR2 YNNKEL (reference sequence). V was pared by 1 base and J by 8 bases, with 9 bases between. CDR3 sequence: CASSQVGGDSPLHF. CDR3 in DNA: TGTGCCAGCAGCCAAGTAGGGGGGGATTCACCCCTCCACTTT.

The V gene is TRBV19, the J gene TRBJ1-2, with D unresolved. The CDR3 has 13 amino acids. The V end lost 0 bases, the J end lost 10 bases, and 12 bases lay between the germline ends. The germline V gene encodes CDR1 LNHDA and CDR2 SQIVND (reference sequence). CDR3 region: CASSIDRYGLYTF. The DNA of the CDR3 is TGTGCCAGTAGTATAGATCGATATGGACTCTACACCTTC.

V usage is TRBV12-3 or TRBV12-4 and J usage is TRBJ2-7; D is possibly TRBD1 (6 bases). The ends were cut back, 8 bases at V and 4 bases at J, with 15 bases in the middle. This CDR3 region has 13 residues. CDR3 bases: TGTGCCAGCTCCTGGGGGCAGAGTTACGAGCAGTACTTC. Protein sequence: CASSWGQSYEQYF.

The DNA of the CDR3 is TGTGCCAGCAGCCAAATCTATAGGGGGAACACTGAAGCTTTCTTT. Translating it yields CASSQIYRGNTEAFF. The J gene is TRBJ1-1, the V gene TRBV3-1 (or the pseudogene TRBV3-2), with D tentatively TRBD1 (5 bases). The germline gives CDR1 LGHDT, CDR2 YNNKEL (reference sequence). The CDR3 covers 15 residues. The V and J ends lost 2 bases and 1 base respectively, with 11 bases between them.

This chain links TRBV29-1 with TRBJ2-7; 8 bases are a match to TRBD1. The CDR3 is 11 amino acids. V trimming: 7 bases; J trimming: 5 bases; junction bases outside the gene matches: 4. The germline gives CDR1 SQVTM, CDR2 ANQGSEA. Here the CDR3 reads CSAGTGHEQYF. In DNA form, the CDR3 reads TGCAGCGCCGGGACAGGCCACGAGCAGTACTTC.

Concerning this clone: Other nucleotide sequences in the sample specify the same CDR3. The chain recombines TRBV12-3 or TRBV12-4 with TRBJ1-2, with D tentatively TRBD1 (6 bases). There are 13 residues in the CDR3. V dropped 6 bases and J dropped 4 bases, with 12 bases sitting between them. CDR3 sequence reads: CASSLQGSYGYTF. CDR3 bases: TGTGCCAGCAGCCTACAGGGCAGCTATGGCTACACCTTC.

The chain links TRBV29-1 to TRBJ2-5; 10 bases are shared with TRBD2. The CDR3 extends over 14 amino acids. CDR1 is SQVTM, CDR2 ANQGSEA, per germline. J gave up 2 bases and V 6 bases, and 6 bases lay outside the gene matches. CDR3 bases: TGCAGCGTAGCGGGGGGGGAAAGACAAGAGACCCAGTACTTC. Translating it yields CSVAGGERQETQYF.

The rearrangement joins TRBV15 to TRBJ1-5; 7 bases agree with TRBD1. The CDR3 runs to 16 residues. V trimming: 6 bases; J trimming: 0 bases; junction bases outside the gene matches: 8. The germline gives CDR1 LNHNV, CDR2 YYDKDF (reference sequence). This CDR3 reads CATSRDSGNSNQPQHF. CDR3 DNA sequence: TGTGCCACCAGTAGGGACAGCGGTAATAGCAATCAGCCCCAGCATTTT.

The V call is TRBV25-1, the J call TRBJ2-3; D is perhaps TRBD2 (5 bases). The CDR3 is 11 residues long. Between the trimmed V and J ends, which lost 6 bases and 10 bases, there was a span of 11 bases. Germline-derived CDR1 and CDR2 are MGHDK and SYGVNS. CDR3 sequence reads: CASRARVAQYF. The CDR3 DNA reads as TGTGCCAGCAGAGCGAGGGTAGCGCAGTATTTT.

The CDR3 DNA sequence: TGCAGTGCACCAGGGCCAGAGACCCAGTACTTC. This gives the protein CSAPGPETQYF. The chain has TRBV20-1 and TRBJ2-5; possibly TRBD1 for D (5 bases). The ends were cut back, 6 bases at V and 4 bases at J, with 9 bases in the middle. The CDR3 length is 11 residues. CDR1 and CDR2 from the germline V gene are DFQATT and SNEGSKA (reference sequence).

J is TRBJ1-2 and V is TRBV6-5, with TRBD1 as a possible D gene (5 bases). The germline V gene has CDR1 MNHEY and CDR2 SVGAGI. The CDR3 runs to 15 residues. The germline V and J ends were trimmed by 6 bases and 5 bases, with 19 bases remaining between them. This chain's CDR3 is CASRKGVGGDYGYTF. In nucleotides, the CDR3 is TGTGCCAGCAGGAAAGGGGTAGGAGGGGATTATGGCTACACCTTC.

V and J are TRBV5-1 and TRBJ2-3, with 8 positions matching TRBD1. This CDR3 contains 16 residues. The V segment lost 7 bases and the J segment 3 bases; nucleotides outside the gene matches: 13. The germline V gene has CDR1 SGHRS and CDR2 YFSETQ. The CDR3 reads CASQRTGQGGTDTQYF. The CDR3 DNA sequence: TGCGCCAGCCAACGGACCGGACAGGGCGGGACAGATACGCAGTATTTT. The entire variable domain, with the rest obtained from reference TRBV5-1 and TRBJ2-3, is as follows: KAGVTQTPRYLIKTRGQQVTLSCSPISGHRSVSWYQQTPGQGLQFLFEYFSETQRNKGNFPGRFSGRQFSNSRSEMNVSTLELGDSALYLCASQRTGQGGTDTQYFGPGTRLTVL.